The clone carrying this T cell receptor (beta chain) was counted at least ten times. This sample is drawn from a study of T-cell reconstitution after alpha-beta-depleted transplantation in children. Construction of the TCRbeta library involved unique molecular identifiers. TCRdb analysed the PCR reads with MiXCR anew, one entry per CDR3 protein. The data contain around 440,000 distinct CDR3 sequences, about 10% of them singletons. This CDR3 contains 12 residues. The germline CDR1 and CDR2 sequences are MNHEY and SVGEGT. V lost 8 bases and J lost 4, with 9 bases in between. This clonotype was obtained from a child aged 2 to 15 with inherited bone marrow failure, due to receive a stem cell transplant. The chain links TRBV6-2 or TRBV6-3 to TRBJ1-5; D possibly corresponds to TRBD1 (5 bases). The input for sequencing was PBMCs, taken before TCRalphabeta/CD19-depleted stem cell transplant. The CDR3 coding sequence is TGTGCCAGCGGGGACCCGAATCAGCCCCAGCATTTT. The encoded protein is CASGDPNQPQHF.